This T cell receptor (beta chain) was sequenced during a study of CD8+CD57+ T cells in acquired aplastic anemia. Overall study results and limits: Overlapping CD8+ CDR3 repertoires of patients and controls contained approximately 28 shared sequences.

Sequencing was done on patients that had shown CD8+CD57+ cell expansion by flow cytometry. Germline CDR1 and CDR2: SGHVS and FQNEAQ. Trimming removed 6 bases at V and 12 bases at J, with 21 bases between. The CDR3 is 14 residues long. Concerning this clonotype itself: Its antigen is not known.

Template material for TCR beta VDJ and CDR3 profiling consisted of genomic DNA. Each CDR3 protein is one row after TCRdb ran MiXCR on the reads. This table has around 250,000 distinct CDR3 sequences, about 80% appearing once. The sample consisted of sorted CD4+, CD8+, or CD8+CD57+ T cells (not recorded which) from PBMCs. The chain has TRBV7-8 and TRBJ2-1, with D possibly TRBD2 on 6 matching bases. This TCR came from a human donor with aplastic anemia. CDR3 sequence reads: CASSIAGGADTQFF. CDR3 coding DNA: TGTGCCAGCAGTATTGCTGGAGGGGCCGATACGCAGTTCTTC.